The T cell receptor beta chain described here comes from a study of a mutant IDH1 vaccine in newly diagnosed glioma (dated by TCRdb to the early 2020s). Looking at the study overall: In the chemotherapy-containing groups, vaccination started alongside temozolomide cycles, whereas in patients who had radiotherapy alone it started 4-6 weeks after radiotherapy. Of the 30 or so patients who were treated, approximately 60% were male and around 40% were female, and the mean age was about 37 years. Before enrollment, patients had received standard therapy of radiotherapy alone, temozolomide alone, or radiochemotherapy with temozolomide; most received the combination. Visit V12 was the week-35 safety follow-up and visit V13 was the week-47 end of study. Six visits were used for peripheral blood collection: V03 (baseline), V05, V07, V10, V12 and V13. Longitudinal TCRB deep sequencing was done for 25 to 30 treated patients, wherever samples were available for exploratory analyses.

The sample's time point label, in plain terms: week 35, safety follow-up. Each vaccine dose was 300 ug of a 20-mer mutant IDH1 peptide in Montanide, given subcutaneously with topical imiquimod. Across visits V03 through V10, patients got a total of eight vaccinations, given in weeks 1, 3, 5, 7, 11, 15, 19 and 23. All donors had newly diagnosed IDH1-mutant astrocytomas of WHO grade 3 or 4 that showed loss of nuclear ATRX. The samples were drawn from NOA16, a multicentre, single-arm, open-label phase I trial in Germany that tested a mutant IDH1 peptide vaccine in humans for the first time. Genomic DNA for TCRB sequencing was isolated from EDTA blood with the DNeasy Blood and Tissue Kit. The research as a whole found: PBMC samples for TCRB deep sequencing were selected based on availability. The authors noted that analyses of patient blood samples could not be reproduced because of sample limitations. Vaccine-induced immune responses across multiple MHC alleles were detected in 80% to 95% of patients. No apparent relationship was observed between pseudoprogression and alterations in the top peripheral T cell clonotypes detected by TCRB sequencing.

V lost 9 bases and J lost 3 bases; the stretch between them is 14 bases long. The CDR3 numbers 13 residues from cysteine through phenylalanine. Left in the record is the CDR3 DNA by itself, 39 bases read in frame from the first base. The germline V gene gives CDR1 as MDHEN and CDR2 as SYDVKM. Remarks on this clone: Its antigen remains unidentified. No per-base quality is available; no much larger clone lies one base away.

To prepare the library, the immunoSEQ multiplex PCR assay was applied. Following the manufacturer's protocol, the hsTCRB Kit was used to amplify rearranged TCR beta chain sequences. Sequencing of TCRB libraries was carried out on an Illumina MiSeq. Per the original workflow: Demultiplexing, trimming and gene mapping were performed with the kit vendor's proprietary platform. What TCRdb holds here is the immuneACCESS table cut down to in-frame rearrangements. Part of the clones is not present; checked against another copy, under half of the missing clones reflect an unresolved V gene, and the others are unexplained. V and J calls and clone size are as listed in that table; D and trimming were resolved from the DNA. This sample holds about 41,000 clones; 80% to 90% were observed only once. The ten largest clonotypes hold roughly 1.5% of the sample.

This TCR derives from a man aged 35 to 55 with glioma. The input for sequencing was PBMCs, taken from a glioma patient whose treatment included an IDH1 peptide vaccine. The V and J genes are TRBV28 and TRBJ1-2; the D gene is unclear. The nucleotide sequence is TGTGCCAGTCAAGGTCAGTCCTACTATGGCTACACCTTC. This codes for CASQGQSYYGYTF.